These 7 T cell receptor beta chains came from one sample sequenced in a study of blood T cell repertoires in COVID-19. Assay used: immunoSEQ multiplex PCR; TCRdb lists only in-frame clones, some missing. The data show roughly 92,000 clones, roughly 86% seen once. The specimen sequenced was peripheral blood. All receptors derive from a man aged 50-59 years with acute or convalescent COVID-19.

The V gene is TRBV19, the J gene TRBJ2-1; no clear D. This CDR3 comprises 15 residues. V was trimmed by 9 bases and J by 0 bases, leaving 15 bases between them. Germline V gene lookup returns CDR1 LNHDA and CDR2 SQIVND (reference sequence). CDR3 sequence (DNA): TGTGCCAGAAAACCTCCGTGGAGCTCCTACAATGAGCAGTTCTTC. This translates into CARKPPWSSYNEQFF.

CDR3 nucleotides: TGCGCCAGCAGCTTGGGACAGAGCTATGGCTACACCTTC. As protein: CASSLGQSYGYTF. The V and J genes are TRBV5-1 and TRBJ1-2, with a weak D call TRBD1 (5 bases). Looked up from germline, CDR1 is SGHRS and CDR2 is YFSETQ. The V gene lost 0 bases and the J gene lost 4 bases, with 7 bases spanning the gap. The CDR3 length is 13 residues. Complete variable domain (other parts from reference TRBV5-1 and TRBJ1-2): KAGVTQTPRYLIKTRGQQVTLSCSPISGHRSVSWYQQTPGQGLQFLFEYFSETQRNKGNFPGRFSGRQFSNSRSEMNVSTLELGDSALYLCASSLGQSYGYTFGSGTRLTVV.

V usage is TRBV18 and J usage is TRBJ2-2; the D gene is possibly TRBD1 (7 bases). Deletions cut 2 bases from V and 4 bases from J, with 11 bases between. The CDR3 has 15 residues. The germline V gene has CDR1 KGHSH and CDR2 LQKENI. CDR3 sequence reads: CASSPGTAGTGELFF. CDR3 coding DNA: TGTGCCAGCTCACCAGGGACAGCGGGCACCGGGGAGCTGTTTTTT.

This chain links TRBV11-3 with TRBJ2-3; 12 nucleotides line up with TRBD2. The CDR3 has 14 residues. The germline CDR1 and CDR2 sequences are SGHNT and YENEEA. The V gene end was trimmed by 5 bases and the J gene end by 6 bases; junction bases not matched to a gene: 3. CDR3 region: CASSETSGRDTQYF. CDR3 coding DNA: TGTGCCAGCAGCGAAACTAGCGGGAGGGATACGCAGTATTTT.

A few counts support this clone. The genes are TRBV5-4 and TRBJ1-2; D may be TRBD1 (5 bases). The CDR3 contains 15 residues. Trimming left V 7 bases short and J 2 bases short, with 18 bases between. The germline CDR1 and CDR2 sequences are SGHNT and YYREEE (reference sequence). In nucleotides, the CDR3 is TGTGCCAGCCACCTTTTCAGGGAGGCAAACTATGGCTACACCTTC. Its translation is CASHLFREANYGYTF.

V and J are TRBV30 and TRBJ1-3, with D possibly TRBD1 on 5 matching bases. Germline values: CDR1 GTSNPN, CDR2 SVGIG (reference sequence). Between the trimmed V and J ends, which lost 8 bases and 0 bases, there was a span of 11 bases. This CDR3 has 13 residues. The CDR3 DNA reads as TGTGCCCAGGACACCATCTCTGGAAACACCATATATTTT. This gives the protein CAQDTISGNTIYF.

CDR3 nucleotide sequence: TGTGCCAGCAGCATTCACAGGAAGGGCACTGAAGCTTTCTTT. Protein sequence: CASSIHRKGTEAFF. The chain carries TRBV7-9 and TRBJ1-1, with TRBD1 as a possible D gene (5 bases). CDR1 and CDR2 from the germline V gene are SEHNR and FQNEAQ (reference sequence). The CDR3 loop spans 14 amino acids. Between the trimmed V and J ends, which lost 5 bases and 4 bases, there was a span of 14 bases.